The rows below give T cell receptor beta chains drawn from one sample of a study of cytomegalovirus exposure and HLA in healthy donors. The repertoire was sequenced with immunoSEQ multiplex PCR; TCRdb's copy has only in-frame clones and lacks some. The repertoire holds about 210,000 clones, around 80% seen once, with approximately 0.47% in the top ten. The specimen sequenced was PBMCs. The receptors stem from a boy younger than 18 in good health and CMV-seronegative. The CDR3 runs from the conserved cysteine through the conserved F or W. Each record gives: V gene, D gene, J gene, clone size, CDR3 protein, CDR3 DNA. A D gene is named only where the DNA matches it firmly. Only part of the rows carry a size: once, few, many, or a class if the clone is expanded.

>TRBV12-5|TRBD1|TRBJ1-1|.
CASGTGQGGDAFF
TGTGCTAGTGGTACAGGACAGGGGGGGGATGCTTTCTTT
>TRBV6-4|.|TRBJ1-5|.
CASSAHRGPNQPQHF
TGTGCCAGCAGTGCCCACCGGGGTCCCAATCAGCCCCAGCATTTT
>TRBV2|.|TRBJ1-3|.
CASSLQGTGNTIYF
TGTGCCAGCAGCCTACAGGGTACAGGAAACACCATATATTTT
>TRBV4-2|TRBD2|TRBJ2-5|.
CASSQHVSGRAGETQYF
TGTGCCAGCAGCCAACACGTTAGCGGGAGGGCCGGAGAGACCCAGTACTTC
>TRBV28|.|TRBJ1-4|.
CASSLTTGIEKLFF
TGTGCCAGCAGTTTAACGACAGGTATAGAAAAACTGTTTTTT
>TRBV11-3|TRBD1|TRBJ2-3|.
CASSLVRTGASTDTQYF
TGTGCCAGCAGCTTAGTTAGGACAGGCGCTAGCACAGATACGCAGTATTTT
>TRBV15|.|TRBJ2-5|.
CATSRSAGTREQYF
TGTGCCACCAGCAGGAGTGCAGGGACTCGTGAGCAGTACTTC
>TRBV5-6|.|TRBJ1-2|.
CASSLPPGGGYTF
TGTGCCAGCAGCTTACCCCCGGGGGGGGGCTACACCTTC
>TRBV28|.|TRBJ1-5|.
CASSLLVGGQPQHF
TGTGCCAGCAGTTTATTAGTGGGGGGTCAGCCCCAGCATTTT
>TRBV25-1|.|TRBJ1-1|.
CASSEYFAQGSGTEAFF
TGTGCCAGCAGTGAATATTTCGCGCAGGGTAGCGGCACTGAAGCTTTCTTT
>TRBV29-1|TRBD2|TRBJ2-1|.
CSVLGLAGGTGNEQFF
TGCAGCGTTTTGGGACTAGCGGGGGGTACGGGGAATGAGCAGTTCTTC
>TRBV30|TRBD1|TRBJ2-7|few
CAWSGTGAEQYF
TGTGCCTGGAGCGGGACAGGGGCCGAGCAGTACTTC
>TRBV9|.|TRBJ1-4|.
CASSATGVGEKLFF
TGTGCCAGCAGCGCAACGGGGGTCGGTGAAAAACTGTTTTTT
>TRBV6-5|TRBD2|TRBJ2-2|.
CASGSGGENTGELFF
TGTGCCAGCGGTAGCGGGGGGGAGAACACCGGGGAGCTGTTTTTT
>TRBV6-1|.|TRBJ2-7|.
CASSEWASSYEQYF
TGTGCCAGCAGTGAATGGGCCAGTTCCTACGAGCAGTACTTC
>TRBV27|TRBD1|TRBJ1-1|.
CASSLDRGPGTEAFF
TGTGCCAGCAGTTTGGACAGGGGGCCGGGCACTGAAGCTTTCTTT
>TRBV7-9|TRBD2|TRBJ2-3|.
CASSTELAGLQGDTQYF
TGTGCCAGCAGCACCGAACTAGCGGGGCTCCAGGGAGATACGCAGTATTTT
>TRBV10-3|.|TRBJ1-2|.
CAIGTEYPGYTF
TGTGCCATTGGCACAGAATATCCTGGCTACACCTTC
>TRBV30|.|TRBJ2-3|few
CAGELWDTQYF
TGTGCCGGGGAGTTATGGGATACGCAGTATTTT
>TRBV18|.|TRBJ1-2|.
CASSARDITPGGYTF
TGTGCCAGCTCTGCCCGGGACATCACCCCCGGCGGCTACACCTTC
>TRBV6-5|.|TRBJ1-1|.
CASSSLTGGTEAFF
TGTGCCAGCAGCTCGTTAACGGGAGGCACTGAAGCTTTCTTT
>TRBV4-1|.|TRBJ2-3|.
CASSQDQRWVDTQYF
TGCGCCAGCAGCCAAGACCAGCGGTGGGTGGATACGCAGTATTTT
>TRBV5-1|.|TRBJ2-5|.
CASSMNRQGGPQETQYF
TGCGCCAGCAGCATGAATCGCCAGGGAGGCCCTCAAGAGACCCAGTACTTC
>TRBV11-3|.|TRBJ1-2|.
CASSLTLVPGEGYTF
TGTGCCAGCAGCCTAACCCTGGTGCCCGGGGAAGGCTACACCTTC
>TRBV30|.|TRBJ1-1|few
CAWSVLGVTEAFF
TGTGCCTGGAGTGTTTTAGGAGTGACTGAAGCTTTCTTT
>TRBV11-3|TRBD1|TRBJ2-7|.
CASSLRDRTSYEQYF
TGTGCCAGCAGCCTCCGGGACAGAACCTCCTACGAGCAGTACTTC
>TRBV5-6|.|TRBJ2-1|.
CASRTDYTSNEQFF
TGTGCCAGCAGGACGGACTACACCTCCAATGAGCAGTTCTTC
>TRBV4-1|.|TRBJ1-1|.
CASGGEVVGTEAFF
TGCGCCAGCGGGGGGGAGGTGGTTGGCACTGAAGCTTTCTTT
>TRBV19|TRBD1|TRBJ2-4|.
CASSVRQGGSKNIQYF
TGTGCCAGTAGTGTGAGACAGGGGGGGTCCAAAAACATTCAGTACTTC
>TRBV5-8|TRBD1|TRBJ2-7|.
CASSLGDRGYEQYF
TGTGCCAGCAGCTTGGGGGACAGGGGCTACGAGCAGTACTTC
>TRBV5-1|.|TRBJ1-2|once
CASSAENAHPGYTF
TGCGCCAGCAGCGCCGAAAACGCGCATCCTGGCTACACCTTC
>TRBV10-1|TRBD1|TRBJ1-3|.
CASSYNSTGPAGNTIYF
TGCGCCAGCAGTTACAATTCGACAGGGCCAGCTGGAAACACCATATATTTT
>TRBV6-6|TRBD2|TRBJ2-2|.
CASSSREGNTGELFF
TGTGCCAGCAGTTCTCGGGAGGGGAACACCGGGGAGCTGTTTTTT
>TRBV5-4|.|TRBJ2-7|many
CASSLGPMLSYEQYF
TGTGCCAGCAGCTTGGGGCCAATGCTCTCCTACGAGCAGTACTTC
>TRBV7-2|.|TRBJ1-2|once
CASSKRLQHTNYGYTF
TGTGCCAGCAGCAAAAGATTACAGCATACTAACTATGGCTACACCTTC
>TRBV5-8|.|TRBJ1-2|.
CASSPREIGYTF
TGTGCCAGCAGCCCACGTGAGATTGGCTACACCTTC
>TRBV6-1|.|TRBJ1-1|.
CASSEVYRNTEAFF
TGTGCCAGCAGTGAAGTGTACAGGAACACTGAAGCTTTCTTT
>TRBV9|TRBD1|TRBJ1-1|few
CASSVNRGGDTEAFF
TGTGCCAGCAGCGTTAACAGGGGTGGGGACACTGAAGCTTTCTTT
>TRBV11-3|TRBD1|TRBJ2-7|.
CASRRTGGEQYF
TGTGCCAGCAGGAGAACAGGGGGCGAGCAGTACTTC
>TRBV9|.|TRBJ2-2|.
CASSVATRNTGELFF
TGTGCCAGCAGCGTAGCCACCAGGAACACCGGGGAGCTGTTTTTT
>TRBV5-1|.|TRBJ2-7|.
CASSLGTEAYEQYF
TGCGCCAGCAGCTTGGGGACAGAGGCCTACGAGCAGTACTTC
>TRBV9|TRBD1|TRBJ1-1|few
CASSRDRGHTEAFF
TGTGCCAGCAGCCGGGACAGGGGGCATACTGAAGCTTTCTTT
>TRBV10-1|TRBD2|TRBJ2-1|few
CASRRTSGSGEQFF
TGCGCCAGCCGGAGGACTAGCGGGAGTGGTGAGCAGTTCTTC
>TRBV4-1|.|TRBJ1-1|few
CASSQVGRGSNTEAFF
TGCGCCAGCAGCCAAGTAGGTAGGGGCTCGAACACTGAAGCTTTCTTT
>TRBV6-1|TRBD2|TRBJ2-1|.
CASSRTSGYNEQFF
TGTGCCAGCAGCCGGACTAGCGGATACAATGAGCAGTTCTTC
>TRBV30|TRBD1|TRBJ1-1|few
CAWSAGQGMAAFF
TGTGCCTGGAGTGCGGGACAGGGAATGGCAGCTTTCTTT
>TRBV6-5|TRBD1|TRBJ2-2|.
CASSSTGNTGELFF
TGTGCCAGCAGTTCGACAGGGAATACCGGGGAGCTGTTTTTT
>TRBV19|.|TRBJ1-3|.
CASRVVSSGNTIYF
TGTGCCAGTAGGGTCGTGAGCTCTGGAAACACCATATATTTT
>TRBV7-9|.|TRBJ1-2|.
CASSPPRGGYTF
TGTGCCAGCAGTCCGCCCAGGGGCGGCTACACCTTC
>TRBV7-6|.|TRBJ2-2|.
CASSLANRVVMPGELFF
TGTGCCAGCAGCTTAGCCAACCGAGTAGTGATGCCCGGGGAGCTGTTTTTT